These T cell receptor beta chains were read from a single sample in a study of CD8 T cells in ankylosing spondylitis. TCRdb reanalysed the 5' RACE reads using MiXCR and keeps one entry per CDR3 protein. The sample has 200,000 to 300,000 distinct CDR3 sequences, over 9.5% seen once; the top ten hold about 2.8%. Sample: blood, either unsorted or a sorted T cell fraction (not recorded which). The receptors here all came from a male donor with ankylosing spondylitis or in good health (not recorded which). Each CDR3 is given with its conserved first and last residue. The D gene is left open where the match is weak. Where a row states a size, it is once, few, many or the class of an expanded clone; other rows omit it.

V	D	J	size	DNA	CDR3
TRBV12-3/TRBV12-4	-	TRBJ2-1	many	TGTGCCAGCAGTTTGGTCCAGGGCTCCAATGAGCAGTTCTTC	CASSLVQGSNEQFF
TRBV7-9	TRBD2	TRBJ2-7	few	TGTGCCAGCAGCACCCGACTAGCGGGTAACGAGCAGTACTTC	CASSTRLAGNEQYF
TRBV5-1	TRBD2	TRBJ2-5	many	TGCGCCAGCAACCTGGGCGGGGGACGCTCTCAAGAGACCCAGTACTTC	CASNLGGGRSQETQYF
TRBV2	-	TRBJ1-1	many	TGTGCCAGCAGTGATCACGCAGGGTCGGACACTGAAGCTTTCTTT	CASSDHAGSDTEAFF
TRBV20-1	-	TRBJ1-1	many	TGCAGTGCTAGCGGATACTCCGGGAGCACTGAAGCTTTCTTT	CSASGYSGSTEAFF
TRBV6-1	-	TRBJ1-2	-	TGTGCCAGCAGTGGCGCCCATGGGGGGGCCTCTGGCTACACCTTC	CASSGAHGGASGYTF
TRBV12-3/TRBV12-4	-	TRBJ1-2	-	TGTGCCAGCAGTCCCCACGGGTTAGGTGGCTACACCTTC	CASSPHGLGGYTF
TRBV10-3	-	TRBJ1-1	many	TGTGCCATCATCCCCGAGGGGAGGGATTGGACTGAAGCTTTCTTT	CAIIPEGRDWTEAFF
TRBV27	TRBD2	TRBJ2-3	many	TGTGCCAGCTCAGGACTAGCGGGGGGCACAGATACGCAGTATTTT	CASSGLAGGTDTQYF
TRBV20-1	TRBD1	TRBJ1-2	many	TGCAGTGCTAGAGCCACACAGGGGGCCGGGTTCTATGGCTACACCTTC	CSARATQGAGFYGYTF
TRBV29-1	-	TRBJ2-1	many	TGCAGCGTTGGAGAGGCGTCCTACAATGAGCAGTTCTTC	CSVGEASYNEQFF
TRBV4-1	TRBD1	TRBJ1-2	few	TGCGCCAGCAGCCAAATCACAGGGGGAACGGACTATGGCTACACCTTC	CASSQITGGTDYGYTF
TRBV5-1	-	TRBJ2-7	many	TGCGCCAGCAGCTTGGATGTCACTGGGTGGTACTTC	CASSLDVTGWYF